This T cell receptor beta chain was obtained from a study of T cell repertoires in cytomegalovirus infection. Study background: It was the public TCR beta signatures that indicated both CMV infection and matching HLA type.

A word on this clonotype: What it binds is unknown. One end of the junction varies from germline; a read error may be responsible.

The CDR3 consists of 11 residues. Germline CDR1 is MGHDK and CDR2 is SYGVNS. TCRdb itself ran the reads through MiXCR, one entry per CDR3 protein. The table shows roughly 700,000 distinct CDR3 sequences, with around 32% occurring only once. Study results and caveats: Clonotype analysis showed dominance of the ex vivo response by HLA-C-restricted CMV-specific TCR beta clonotypes.

V gene TRBV25-1 combines with J gene TRBJ1-1; D may be TRBD1 (5 bases). The TCR sequence derives from a human donor in good health (CMV status not recorded). Some clones in this sample may be carry-over from other donors' samples. Material: cultured PBMCs, obtained from culture after CMV antigen stimulation. CDR3 DNA: TGTGCCAGCAGTGAATCGGGGGTTGTCGTCTTT. As protein: CASSESGVVVF.